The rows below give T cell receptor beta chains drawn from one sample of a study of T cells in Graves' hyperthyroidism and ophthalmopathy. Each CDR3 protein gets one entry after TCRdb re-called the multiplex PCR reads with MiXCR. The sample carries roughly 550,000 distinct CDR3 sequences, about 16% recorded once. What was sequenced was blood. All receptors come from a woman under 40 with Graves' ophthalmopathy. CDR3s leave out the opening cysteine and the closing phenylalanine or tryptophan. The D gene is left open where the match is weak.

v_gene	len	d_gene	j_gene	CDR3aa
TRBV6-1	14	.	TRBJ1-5	ASSESIGVGNQPQH
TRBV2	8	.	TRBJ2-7	ASSDYEQY
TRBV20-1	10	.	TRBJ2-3	SAREGPDTQY
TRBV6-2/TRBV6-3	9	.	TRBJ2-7	ASSSFYEQY
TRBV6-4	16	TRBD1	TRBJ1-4	ASSPPRQGNGPNEKLF
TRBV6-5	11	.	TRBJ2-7	ASSYGILYEQY
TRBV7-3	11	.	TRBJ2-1	ASSLRVTNEQF
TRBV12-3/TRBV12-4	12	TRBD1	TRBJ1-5	ASRNRGADQPQH
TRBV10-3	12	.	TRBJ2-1	ATSFWGPNNEQF
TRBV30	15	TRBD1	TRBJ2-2	AWSTGTDYSNTGELF
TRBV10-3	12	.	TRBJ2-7	AISEPRPPYEQY
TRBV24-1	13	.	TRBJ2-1	ATSDAFSSYNEQF
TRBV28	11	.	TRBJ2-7	ASSSRTPVEQY
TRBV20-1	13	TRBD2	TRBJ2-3	SPDGTSGMVDTQY
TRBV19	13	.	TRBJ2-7	ASSKNRWGTYEQY
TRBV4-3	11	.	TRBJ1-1	ASSQEGGIEAF